These 28 T cell receptor beta chains were sequenced from one sample in a study of T cells in Graves' hyperthyroidism and ophthalmopathy. The source material, RNA transcripts, was used to amplify TCR beta CDR3 regions. RT-PCR in the first round (using the HTBI primer set) targeted the TCR CDR3. MiXCR, applied by TCRdb to the multiplex PCR reads, yields one record per CDR3 protein. The repertoire includes approximately 49,000 distinct CDR3 sequences, roughly 56% of them detected once, and about 34% sits in the top ten. Sequencing was done on a sample of peripheral blood or thyroid tissue (not recorded which). The receptors originated from a man younger than 35 with Graves' hyperthyroidism.

The table lists this clonotype with many counts. This chain joins TRBV2 and TRBJ1-1; TRBD1 aligns across 9 bases. After removal of 6 bases from V and 3 bases from J, the junction contained 2 bases not matched to a gene. The V gene's germline CDR1 is SNHLY and CDR2 FYNNEI. CDR3 length: 13 amino acids. The CDR3 is CASRRDRDTEAFF. The CDR3 DNA is TGTGCCAGCAGAAGGGACAGGGACACTGAAGCTTTCTTT.

There are a few counts of this clonotype. The gene calls are TRBV28 and TRBJ1-5; TRBD1 might be the D (5 bases). This CDR3 is built from 17 residues. Trimming left V 6 bases short and J 0 bases short, with 18 bases between. The germline CDR1 and CDR2 sequences are MDHEN and SYDVKM. The CDR3 region has the DNA TGTGCCAGCAGACCTATAAGGGGACCCCGTAGCAATCAGCCCCAGCATTTT. Translating it yields CASRPIRGPRSNQPQHF.

The V and J genes are TRBV12-3 or TRBV12-4 and TRBJ2-5; 11 bases fit TRBD2. V trimming: 5 bases; J trimming: 6 bases; junction bases outside the gene matches: 5. The CDR3 consists of 14 residues. The CDR3 region has the DNA TGTGCCAGCAGTGGCGTAGCGGGGGGGAAGACCCAGTACTTC. Translation: CASSGVAGGKTQYF.

The rearrangement joins TRBV7-9 to TRBJ1-6; possible D gene TRBD1, 5 bases. CDR1 SEHNR and CDR2 FQNEAQ come from the germline V gene (reference sequence). V shed 3 bases and J shed 8 bases, with 26 bases lying between them. The CDR3 has 19 amino acids. The CDR3 loop is CASSLGVRPMAASHSPLHF. DNA of the CDR3: TGTGCCAGCAGCTTGGGGGTTAGACCTATGGCAGCCTCCCATTCACCCCTCCACTTT.

The V call is TRBV9, the J call TRBJ2-7; D possibly corresponds to TRBD2 (6 bases). Germline V gene lookup returns CDR1 SGDLS and CDR2 YYNGEE. This CDR3 is built from 14 residues. V was shortened by 5 bases and J by 9 bases, with 21 bases between the two germline ends. CDR3 DNA sequence: TGTGCCAGCAGTGCGGACGGGAGCCTCAACGGGCAGTACTTC. Protein product: CASSADGSLNGQYF.

This clonotype has a handful of counts. The chain is built from TRBV28 and TRBJ1-6; TRBD1 might be the D (5 bases). Germline values: CDR1 MDHEN, CDR2 SYDVKM. There are 13 residues in the CDR3. Trimming took off 2 bases at V and 6 bases at J, with 5 bases between the two ends. The CDR3 loop is CASSLGTNSPLHF. As DNA, the CDR3 is TGTGCCAGCAGTTTAGGGACTAATTCACCCCTCCACTTT.

The rearrangement joins TRBV7-2 to TRBJ2-7; 7 bases map to TRBD1. Germline-derived CDR1 and CDR2 are SGHTA and FQGNSA. Trimming removed 3 bases from V and 2 bases from J; junction bases left unmatched: 4. The length of the CDR3 is 14 residues. CDR3 protein: CASSFGTATYEQYF. The CDR3 DNA sequence: TGTGCCAGCAGCTTCGGGACAGCCACCTACGAGCAGTACTTC. The full variable domain, in which reference TRBV7-2 and TRBJ2-7 provide the parts outside the CDR3, is GAGVSQSPSNKVTEKGKDVELRCDPISGHTALYWYRQSLGQGLEFLIYFQGNSAPDKSGLPSDRFSAERTGGSVSTLTIQRTQQEDSAVYLCASSFGTATYEQYFGPGTRLTVT.

This chain joins TRBV2 and TRBJ1-5; 8 nucleotides align to TRBD1. Germline V gene data show CDR1 as SNHLY and CDR2 as FYNNEI. The CDR3 has 15 residues. Unmatched junction bases numbered 7, after V lost 6 bases and J lost 3 bases. The DNA for the CDR3 is TGTGCCAGCAGGGCCGGGACAGGCAACAATCAGCCCCAGCATTTT. Its translation: CASRAGTGNNQPQHF.

The chain couples TRBV24-1 to TRBJ1-1, with no clear D. The CDR3 covers 12 residues. V dropped 0 bases and J dropped 8 bases, with 6 bases sitting between them. CDR1 and CDR2 from the germline V gene are KGHDR and SFDVKD. The CDR3 region is CATSDLVREAFF. The CDR3 DNA reads TGTGCCACCAGTGATTTGGTCAGGGAAGCTTTCTTT.

CDR3 in DNA: TGTGCCAGCAGCGCTGGGGTACTAGGGTCCCAGTACTTC. It is translated as CASSAGVLGSQYF. This chain uses TRBV9 with TRBJ2-5, with TRBD2 as a possible D gene (5 bases). The V and J ends lost 3 bases and 9 bases respectively, with 15 bases between them. CDR3 length: 13 residues. Germline V gene data show CDR1 as SGDLS and CDR2 as YYNGEE.

The V call is TRBV7-9, the J call TRBJ2-5, with D possibly being TRBD2 (6 bases). From germline, CDR1 is SEHNR and CDR2 FQNEAQ (reference sequence). Deletions cut 2 bases from V and 7 bases from J, with 17 bases between. The CDR3 is made up of 15 amino acids. The CDR3 region has the DNA TGTGCCAGCAGCTTAATGGGACTGGGGGAAGGGACCCAGTACTTC. Translation: CASSLMGLGEGTQYF. Together with reference TRBV7-9 and TRBJ2-5, the CDR3 gives the full variable domain: DTGVSQNPRHKITKRGQNVTFRCDPISEHNRLYWYRQTLGQGPEFLTYFQNEAQLEKSRLLSDRFSAERPKGSFSTLEIQRTEQGDSAMYLCASSLMGLGEGTQYFGPGTRLLVL.

The chain uses TRBV7-9 and TRBJ1-1; D ambiguous. The V end was cut by 3 bases, the J end by 3 bases, with 14 bases between. CDR1 is SEHNR and CDR2 is FQNEAQ in the germline V gene (reference sequence). This CDR3 spans 15 amino acids. The CDR3 is CASSFFGGRDTEAFF. In DNA, the CDR3 is TGTGCCAGCAGCTTTTTCGGCGGGAGGGACACTGAAGCTTTCTTT.

This clonotype was detected many times. The J gene is TRBJ2-2, the V gene TRBV5-1, with unresolved D. CDR3 length: 12 residues. Trimming shortened V by 7 bases and J by 3 bases, and 7 bases separated the two germline ends. Germline V gives CDR1 SGHRS, CDR2 YFSETQ. CDR3 sequence: CASSRHTGELFF. The DNA for the CDR3 is TGCGCCAGCTCGAGACACACCGGGGAGCTGTTTTTT.

This clonotype was detected ten times or more. The gene calls are TRBV29-1 and TRBJ2-3; 11 bases are a match to TRBD2. Germline loops: CDR1 SQVTM, CDR2 ANQGSEA. This CDR3 region has 16 residues. Germline trimming cut 3 bases from V and 6 bases from J; bases unmatched to any gene: 11. The CDR3 DNA reads TGCAGCGTTGATGGGCTAGCGGGGGGAATCTCTGATACGCAGTATTTT. It translates to CSVDGLAGGISDTQYF.

This chain connects TRBV12-3 or TRBV12-4 to TRBJ2-4; 7 bases match TRBD2. V shed 4 bases, J shed 10 bases, and the junction held 1 base outside the gene matches. This CDR3 contains 11 residues. The CDR3 DNA reads TGTGCCAGCAGTTGGCGGGGGATTCAGTACTTC. Translation: CASSWRGIQYF.

This clonotype has more than one count but fewer than ten. The chain combines TRBV9 with TRBJ2-7; D unclear. V gave up 3 bases and J gave up 5 bases, with 6 bases separating them. Germline V gives CDR1 SGDLS, CDR2 YYNGEE. The CDR3 has 11 amino acids. The CDR3 bases are TGTGCCAGCAGCGGAGAGGACGAGCAGTACTTC. Its translation: CASSGEDEQYF.

On this clonotype: This could be a read error, since a much larger clone is one nucleotide away. The V and J genes are TRBV12-3 or TRBV12-4 and TRBJ2-3, with 7 bases fitting TRBD1. The ends lost 7 bases at V and 4 bases at J; junction bases unmatched: 14. This CDR3 comprises 16 residues. The CDR3 DNA sequence: TGTGCCAGCAATACAGCGTGGACAGGCCCCGCAGATACGCAGTATTTT. Its translation is CASNTAWTGPADTQYF.

This chain connects TRBV7-9 to TRBJ2-3; D unclear. In germline, CDR1 is SEHNR, CDR2 FQNEAQ (reference sequence). The CDR3 covers 12 residues. The ends were cut back, 5 bases at V and 9 bases at J, with 12 bases in the middle. CDR3 loop: CASSHDRSTQYF. The DNA for the CDR3 is TGTGCCAGCAGCCACGATCGGTCGACGCAGTATTTT.

This clonotype was counted many times. The chain links TRBV19 to TRBJ2-3; D is undetermined. CDR1 LNHDA and CDR2 SQIVND come from the germline V gene (reference sequence). The CDR3 runs 15 residues. The V end lost 2 bases, the J end lost 2 bases, and 11 bases lay between the germline ends. CDR3 residues: CASSISNEATDTQYF. DNA for the CDR3: TGTGCCAGTAGTATAAGCAACGAAGCCACAGATACGCAGTATTTT.

By proportion, this clonotype is medium-sized (0.01 to 0.1%). The chain joins TRBV7-8 to TRBJ1-2; D gene unclear. The CDR3 runs 12 residues. The germline V gene has CDR1 SGHVS and CDR2 FQNEAQ. V gave up 1 base and J gave up 4 bases, with 4 bases separating them. The CDR3 DNA is TGTGCCAGCAGCTTAGGGGGCTATGGCTACACCTTC. Protein product: CASSLGGYGYTF.

The chain couples TRBV5-1 to TRBJ1-1; 9 bases match TRBD1. The CDR3 spans 14 residues. Per germline, CDR1 SGHRS and CDR2 YFSETQ. J lost 4 bases, V lost 4 bases, and 5 bases had no gene match. CDR3 bases: TGCGCCAGCAGCCCCGGACAGGGGAGCACTGAAGCTTTCTTT. Protein sequence: CASSPGQGSTEAFF.

This clonotype has more than one count but fewer than ten. The chain combines TRBV7-7 with TRBJ2-7, with 11 bases fitting TRBD2. V lost 5 bases and J lost 7; bases outside the gene matches: 4. The germline gives CDR1 SSHAT, CDR2 FNYEAQ (reference sequence). The CDR3 consists of 13 residues. The CDR3 sequence: CASSTSGSSEQYF. In DNA form, the CDR3 reads TGTGCCAGCAGCACTAGCGGGAGTAGTGAGCAGTACTTC.

The chain combines TRBV7-9 with TRBJ1-1; D not certain. In germline, CDR1 is SEHNR, CDR2 FQNEAQ (reference sequence). The CDR3 runs to 13 residues. Trimming took 1 base from V and 3 from J, leaving 6 bases between them. As DNA, the CDR3 is TGTGCCAGCAGCTTAGGTGAATACACTGAAGCTTTCTTT. Translation gives CASSLGEYTEAFF.

The chain uses TRBV18 and TRBJ2-7; TRBD1 agrees at 9 bases. CDR1 KGHSH and CDR2 LQKENI come from the germline V gene. The V gene end was trimmed by 6 bases and the J gene end by 2 bases; junction bases not matched to a gene: 8. This CDR3 is built from 15 residues. This chain's CDR3 is CASSYGQGQTYEQYF. CDR3 sequence (DNA): TGTGCCAGCTCCTACGGACAGGGGCAAACCTACGAGCAGTACTTC.

This clonotype was found many times. This sequence joins TRBV7-2 and TRBJ2-5; no clear D. Trimming took off 5 bases at V and 1 base at J, with 14 bases between the two ends. The germline CDR1 and CDR2 sequences are SGHTA and FQGNSA. This CDR3 is 15 amino acids long. CDR3 residues: CASSPSTALQETQYF. The CDR3 nucleotides are TGTGCCAGCAGCCCCTCGACGGCACTCCAAGAGACCCAGTACTTC.

As concerns this clonotype: One end of the junction varies from germline; a read error may be responsible. The rearrangement links TRBV30 to TRBJ1-2; no clear D gene. Germline loops: CDR1 GTSNPN, CDR2 SVGIG (reference sequence). This CDR3 is built from 13 residues. CDR3 sequence reads: CAWSVKVVSGCTF. The CDR3 nucleotides read TGTGCCTGGAGTGTAAAGGTGGTTTCTGGCTGCACCTTC.

The chain links TRBV29-1 to TRBJ1-4, with D possibly TRBD1 on 5 matching bases. Trimming removed 4 bases from V and 6 bases from J, with 12 bases in between. CDR1 is SQVTM and CDR2 is ANQGSEA in the germline V gene. The CDR3 has 13 amino acids. CDR3: CSVVGGNYEKLFF. The CDR3, as DNA: TGCAGCGTTGTCGGGGGGAACTATGAAAAACTGTTTTTT. The full variable domain, rest sourced from reference TRBV29-1 and TRBJ1-4, is SAVISQKPSRDICQRGTSLTIQCQVDSQVTMMFWYRQQPGQSLTLIATANQGSEATYESGFVIDKFPISRPNLTFSTLTVSNMSPEDSSIYLCSVVGGNYEKLFFGSGTQLSVL.

This clonotype was seen more than once but under ten times. The junction shows a germline mismatch at one end, possibly a read error. The CDR3 spells CASSLADRGLGEQYF. The DNA for the CDR3 is TGTGCCAGCAGTTTAGCCGACAGGGGGTTGGGAGAGCAGTACTTC. V and J are TRBV7-2 and TRBJ2-7; 9 positions agree with TRBD1. This CDR3 is built from 15 residues. Germline V gives CDR1 SGHTA, CDR2 FQGNSA.